The source of this T cell receptor beta chain is a study of long-term antiretroviral therapy in people with HIV. The study, taken as a whole, reports: HIV repertoires showed narrower CDR3 length ranges than controls. Clonal expansions arising prior to ART prevailed in the repertoire at every time point. Possibly under older ART regimens, blood was drawn between about 2003 and 2017.

The CDR3 loop spans 14 amino acids. J was trimmed by 5 bases and V by 2 bases; bases with no gene match: 0. Looked up from germline, CDR1 is MNHEY and CDR2 is SMNVEV (reference sequence). Survey-level resolution applied to immunoSEQ assay v3.0. Method: immunoSEQ multiplex PCR; TCRdb's copy keeps in-frame clones and lacks some. This table has about 20,000 clones, 76% appearing once. Before DNA extraction, 1-10 million cryopreserved PBMC were held in the samples. As concerns this clone: Its cognate antigen is unknown.

The J gene is TRBJ2-3, the V gene TRBV27; 11 bases are shared with TRBD2. The TCR comes from a woman between 45 and 65 years old with HIV. Sequencing was performed on unsorted PBMCs, taken roughly 2.5 years before starting antiretroviral therapy. The CDR3 spells CASSLLAGGDTQYF. Written as DNA, the CDR3 is TGTGCCAGCAGTTTACTAGCGGGGGGAGATACGCAGTATTTT.